This is a list of T cell receptor beta chains from one sample in a study of T-cell reconstitution after alpha-beta-depleted transplantation in children. TCRdb ran MiXCR on the PCR reads and lists one entry per CDR3 protein. The profile covers about 460,000 distinct CDR3 sequences, with more than 9.5% appearing a single time and 14% taken by the ten largest. The source was PBMCs, mostly from graft donor cells, collected 180 days after TCRalphabeta/CD19-depleted stem cell transplant. The receptors originated from a female patient aged 2-10 years who had a stem cell transplant for aplastic anemia, so the T cells may come from the graft donor. The CDR3 runs from the conserved cysteine through the conserved F or W. Fields, in order: V gene, J gene, clone size, D gene, CDR3 protein, CDR3 DNA. The D gene is left open where the match is weak. The size of a clone is reported for some rows only, either as once, few or many, or as a class for expanded clones.

TRBV12-3/TRBV12-4,TRBJ1-5,few,.,CASSPGSRVRQPQHF,TGTGCCAGCAGTCCCGGGTCAAGGGTGCGGCAGCCCCAGCATTTT
TRBV7-3,TRBJ2-2,few,TRBD2,CASSKPGTSVGTGELFF,TGTGCCAGCAGCAAGCCCGGGACTAGCGTAGGCACCGGGGAGCTGTTTTTT
TRBV7-6,TRBJ2-2,few,.,CASSSRTSQNTGELFF,TGTGCCAGCAGCTCCCGAACTAGCCAGAACACCGGGGAGCTGTTTTTT
TRBV7-2,TRBJ2-7,.,TRBD1,CASSLNGRGSYEQYF,TGTGCCAGCAGCTTAAACGGCAGGGGGTCCTACGAGCAGTACTTC
TRBV7-2,TRBJ2-5,.,.,CASSLVTGSLETQYF,TGTGCCAGCAGCTTAGTAACGGGATCTTTAGAGACCCAGTACTTC
TRBV7-2,TRBJ2-1,.,.,CASSPVGAYSYNEQFF,TGTGCCAGCTCCCCGGTCGGGGCCTACTCCTACAATGAGCAGTTCTTC
TRBV5-1,TRBJ2-3,few,TRBD2,CASSGGLAGGRYTDTQYF,TGCGCCAGCAGCGGGGGACTAGCGGGAGGGCGATACACAGATACGCAGTATTTT
TRBV21-1,TRBJ1-5,many,.,CASSKVKAAQSNQPQHF,TGTGCCAGCAGCAAAGTTAAGGCAGCTCAGAGCAATCAGCCCCAGCATTTT
TRBV6-1,TRBJ1-3,.,.,CASSPYWGENSGNTIYF,TGTGCCAGCAGTCCCTACTGGGGGGAGAACTCTGGAAACACCATATATTTT
TRBV6-2/TRBV6-3,TRBJ2-7,few,TRBD2,CASSYPPGRTSYEQYF,TGTGCCAGCAGTTACCCTCCCGGGAGGACATCCTACGAGCAGTACTTC
TRBV5-5,TRBJ2-2,once,.,CASSYGRNRNTGELFF,TGTGCCAGCAGCTATGGACGGAACCGAAACACCGGGGAGCTGTTTTTT
TRBV6-1,TRBJ1-2,.,TRBD1,CASRRQGAGEGYTF,TGTGCCAGCAGGAGACAGGGAGCAGGGGAAGGCTACACCTTC
TRBV9,TRBJ1-1,many,.,CASSLGHQNTEAFF,TGTGCCAGCAGCCTGGGACATCAGAACACTGAAGCTTTCTTT
TRBV7-2,TRBJ2-5,.,.,CASSEAYQRETQYF,TGTGCCAGCAGCGAGGCTTATCAGAGGGAGACCCAGTACTTC
TRBV7-2,TRBJ2-1,few,.,CASNPTNYNEQFF,TGTGCCAGCAACCCGACTAACTACAATGAGCAGTTCTTC
TRBV7-8,TRBJ2-3,many,.,CASSLNRARTDTQYF,TGTGCCAGCAGCTTAAACAGGGCTCGAACTGATACGCAGTATTTT
TRBV18,TRBJ1-4,.,.,CASSPIGSTNEKLFF,TGTGCCAGCTCACCAATCGGCAGCACTAATGAAAAACTGTTTTTT
TRBV30,TRBJ2-1,few,.,CAWRGQSSYNEQFF,TGTGCCTGGAGAGGTCAAAGCTCCTACAATGAGCAGTTCTTC
TRBV28,TRBJ1-1,many,.,CATLGGALFSPYTEAFF,TGTGCCACCCTCGGAGGGGCGCTCTTCTCACCTTACACTGAAGCTTTCTTT
TRBV7-8,TRBJ1-2,few,.,CASSTGGGVRTF,TGTGCCAGCAGCACGGGGGGCGGGGTGAGGACCTTC
TRBV12-3/TRBV12-4,TRBJ2-1,few,TRBD1,CASSPRQGQLDEQFF,TGTGCCAGCAGTCCCAGACAGGGTCAGTTGGATGAGCAGTTCTTC
TRBV5-5,TRBJ2-7,many,.,CASSLGVGGSYEQYF,TGTGCCAGCAGCTTGGGGGTAGGGGGGTCCTACGAGCAGTACTTC
TRBV4-3,TRBJ2-1,few,.,CASSQSDNEQFF,TGCGCCAGCAGCCAAAGCGACAATGAGCAGTTCTTC
TRBV5-1,TRBJ2-7,many,.,CASSFRGNAYEQYF,TGCGCCAGCAGCTTTCGAGGGAACGCCTACGAGCAGTACTTC
TRBV15,TRBJ2-7,many,.,CATSSQGRYEQYF,TGTGCCACCAGCAGCCAGGGACGGTACGAGCAGTACTTC
TRBV6-2/TRBV6-3,TRBJ2-7,few,TRBD1,CASIGKGQPVQYF,TGTGCCAGCATCGGGAAGGGACAGCCCGTGCAGTACTTC
TRBV11-2,TRBJ2-7,.,.,CASSFSMGGPEYYYEQYF,TGTGCCAGCAGCTTCTCTATGGGGGGCCCGGAATATTACTACGAGCAGTACTTC
TRBV18,TRBJ1-1,few,.,CASSPMISGTEAFF,TGTGCCAGCTCACCCATGATCTCGGGCACTGAAGCTTTCTTT
TRBV4-3,TRBJ1-1,few,.,CASSQNRPTEAFF,TGCGCCAGCAGCCAAAACAGGCCGACTGAAGCTTTCTTT
TRBV12-3/TRBV12-4,TRBJ2-1,.,.,CARSLKGLGGRAAYNEQFF,TGTGCCCGCAGTTTAAAGGGTCTGGGGGGGCGGGCGGCCTACAATGAGCAGTTCTTC
TRBV6-5,TRBJ2-1,few,.,CASSYVSQRAGNYNEQFF,TGTGCCAGCAGTTACGTATCTCAGAGGGCCGGGAACTACAATGAGCAGTTCTTC
TRBV10-3,TRBJ2-5,few,.,CAISESLTRYQETQYF,TGTGCCATCAGTGAGTCTTTGACCCGGTACCAAGAGACCCAGTACTTC
TRBV5-1,TRBJ1-5,.,TRBD1,CASSLEGGGKPQHF,TGCGCCAGCAGCTTGGAAGGGGGCGGAAAGCCCCAGCATTTT
TRBV11-2,TRBJ2-1,.,.,CASSLGPNRGRLTYNEQFF,TGTGCCAGCAGCTTAGGTCCAAATAGGGGACGCCTAACCTACAATGAGCAGTTCTTC
TRBV5-1,TRBJ2-7,many,TRBD2,CASSPGLAGLSEQYF,TGCGCCAGCAGCCCGGGACTAGCGGGACTGAGCGAGCAGTACTTC
TRBV24-1,TRBJ2-2,few,TRBD1,CATAPGQGNTGELFF,TGTGCCACCGCTCCGGGACAGGGGAACACCGGGGAGCTGTTTTTT
TRBV7-2,TRBJ2-7,.,TRBD1,CASSSRDSTYEQYF,TGTGCCAGCAGCTCTCGGGACAGTACCTACGAGCAGTACTTC
TRBV7-3,TRBJ1-1,many,.,CASSLGHMNTEAFF,TGTGCCAGCAGCTTAGGACATATGAACACTGAAGCTTTCTTT
TRBV2,TRBJ1-5,few,.,CASSGWDSNQPQHF,TGTGCCAGCAGCGGGTGGGATAGCAATCAGCCCCAGCATTTT
TRBV7-6,TRBJ1-2,.,TRBD1,CASSSRPPQDRRSEGYTF,TGTGCCAGCAGCTCGAGACCCCCACAGGACAGGCGGTCTGAGGGCTACACCTTC
TRBV9,TRBJ1-1,.,.,CASSRRTTMNTEAFF,TGTGCCAGCAGTCGTAGGACAACTATGAACACTGAAGCTTTCTTT
TRBV28,TRBJ1-1,few,.,CASNESRVNTEAFF,TGTGCCAGCAACGAGTCCCGGGTTAACACTGAAGCTTTCTTT
TRBV19,TRBJ1-6,few,.,CASSIWGREYNSPLHF,TGTGCCAGTAGTATTTGGGGCAGGGAGTATAATTCACCCCTCCACTTT
TRBV20-1,TRBJ2-5,few,.,CSAREIGPYQETQYF,TGCAGTGCTAGAGAAATCGGTCCGTACCAAGAGACCCAGTACTTC
TRBV5-1,TRBJ2-3,few,TRBD2,CASSLEGLAGVGTDTQYF,TGCGCCAGCAGCTTGGAGGGACTAGCGGGAGTCGGCACAGATACGCAGTATTTT
TRBV27,TRBJ2-1,.,TRBD2,CASSLKGLAGGVEQFF,TGTGCCAGCAGTTTAAAGGGTCTAGCGGGAGGGGTGGAGCAGTTCTTC
TRBV15,TRBJ2-6,.,.,CATSTRAAGANVLTF,TGTGCCACCAGCACAAGGGCCGCTGGGGCCAACGTCCTGACTTTC
TRBV2,TRBJ2-1,few,.,CASDTYNEQFF,TGTGCCAGCGACACTTACAATGAGCAGTTCTTC
TRBV12-3/TRBV12-4,TRBJ2-3,.,.,CASSPPLGSGLSTDTQYF,TGTGCCAGCAGTCCCCCCCTTGGGAGCGGACTCAGCACAGATACGCAGTATTTT
TRBV20-1,TRBJ1-5,few,.,CSAHGQNNQPQHF,TGCAGTGCACACGGACAAAATAATCAGCCCCAGCATTTT
TRBV12-3/TRBV12-4,TRBJ1-5,.,.,CASSFPGINQPQHF,TGTGCCAGCAGTTTCCCCGGGATCAATCAGCCCCAGCATTTT
TRBV5-6,TRBJ2-1,few,TRBD2,CASSLGFLREGRNNEQFF,TGTGCCAGCAGCTTAGGGTTTCTGCGGGAGGGCCGGAACAATGAGCAGTTCTTC
TRBV4-1,TRBJ2-2,.,TRBD1,CASSLPPGGQGGRKTGELFF,TGCGCCAGCAGCCTACCGCCTGGGGGACAGGGAGGAAGAAAAACCGGGGAGCTGTTTTTT
TRBV5-1,TRBJ1-2,few,.,CASSWDNNYGYTF,TGCGCCAGCAGCTGGGACAATAACTATGGCTACACCTTC
TRBV20-1,TRBJ2-7,few,TRBD1,CSAYTGTGGSEQYF,TGCAGTGCCTACACCGGGACAGGGGGTTCCGAGCAGTACTTC
TRBV20-1,TRBJ1-1,.,TRBD1,CSARGQGESRTEAFF,TGCAGTGCTAGGGGACAGGGGGAATCGAGAACTGAAGCTTTCTTT
TRBV2,TRBJ1-1,few,.,CASSEAFGFF,TGTGCCAGCAGTGAAGCGTTCGGGTTCTTT
TRBV12-3/TRBV12-4,TRBJ2-3,.,.,CASSHAFTDTQYF,TGTGCCAGCAGTCACGCCTTCACAGATACGCAGTATTTT
TRBV27,TRBJ2-1,few,.,CASSFIPWDGPNEQFF,TGTGCCAGCAGTTTTATCCCCTGGGACGGACCCAATGAGCAGTTCTTC